The present TCR beta chain was sequenced within a study of blood T cell repertoires in COVID-19. Trimming left V 5 bases short and J 2 bases short, with 13 bases between. Germline loops: CDR1 SEHNR, CDR2 FQNEAQ (reference sequence). The CDR3 spans 15 residues. Assay: immunoSEQ multiplex PCR; the TCRdb copy retains only in-frame clones and omits some. The sample gives about 130,000 clones, less than 90% of which show up once; over 25% is in the top ten. The sequenced sample was peripheral blood. This sequence was found in a woman of 80 years or more with acute or convalescent COVID-19. The gene calls are TRBV7-9 and TRBJ1-3; D might be TRBD1 (6 bases). The DNA of the CDR3 is TGTGCCAGCAGCCTACAGGGAGGGCCTGGAAACACCATATATTTT. Amino acids: CASSLQGGPGNTIYF. The variable domain in full, completed from reference TRBV7-9 and TRBJ1-3, reads DTGVSQNPRHKITKRGQNVTFRCDPISEHNRLYWYRQTLGQGPEFLTYFQNEAQLEKSRLLSDRFSAERPKGSFSTLEIQRTEQGDSAMYLCASSLQGGPGNTIYFGEGSWLTVV.